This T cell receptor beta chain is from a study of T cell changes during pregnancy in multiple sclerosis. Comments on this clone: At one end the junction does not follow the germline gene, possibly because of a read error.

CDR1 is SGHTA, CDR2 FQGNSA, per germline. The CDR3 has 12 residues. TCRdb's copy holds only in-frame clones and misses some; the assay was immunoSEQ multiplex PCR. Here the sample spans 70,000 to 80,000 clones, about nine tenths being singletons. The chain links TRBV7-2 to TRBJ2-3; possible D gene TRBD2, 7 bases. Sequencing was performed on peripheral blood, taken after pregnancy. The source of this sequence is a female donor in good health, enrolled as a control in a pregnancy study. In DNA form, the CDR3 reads TGTGCCAGCAGCTTAGAGAGGGGGGGATCCCATTTT. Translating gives CASSLERGGSHF.